This T cell receptor (beta chain) is drawn from a study of T cell responses to AZD1222 COVID-19 vaccine. Study outcomes and limitations: The study identified only five or six AZD1222 recipients as seropositive at baseline.

Comments on this clone: Antigen specificity is unknown.

CDR3 length: 14 residues. Trimming shortened V by 5 bases and J by 4 bases, and 14 bases separated the two germline ends. Germline assignment: CDR1 SGHVS and CDR2 FNYEAQ. TCRdb's table, derived via immunoSEQ multiplex PCR, lists solely in-frame clones and lacks some. This sample has around 140,000 clones; around 90% occur once, and the top ten carry roughly 4%. The sequence was obtained from an adult who received the AZD1222 COVID-19 vaccine. Sequenced material: peripheral blood, taken 28 days after the second AZD1222 dose. V gene TRBV7-6 combines with J gene TRBJ1-2; D might be TRBD1 (5 bases). The CDR3 region is CASSRGQGGYGYTF. The CDR3 DNA sequence: TGTGCCAGCAGCCGGGGTCAGGGTGGCTATGGCTACACCTTC.